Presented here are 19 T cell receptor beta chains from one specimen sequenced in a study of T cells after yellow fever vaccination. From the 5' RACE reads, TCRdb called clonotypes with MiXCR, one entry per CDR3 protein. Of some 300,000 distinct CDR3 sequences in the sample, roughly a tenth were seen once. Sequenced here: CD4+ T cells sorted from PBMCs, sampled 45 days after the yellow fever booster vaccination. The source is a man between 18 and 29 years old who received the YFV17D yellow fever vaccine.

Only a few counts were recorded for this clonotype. The CDR3: CASSGGWTGKNTGELFF. CDR3 bases: TGTGCCAGCAGTGGGGGTTGGACAGGAAAGAACACCGGGGAGCTGTTTTTT. This rearrangement joins TRBV25-1 to TRBJ2-2, with TRBD1 matching over 7 bases. Trimming took 4 bases from V and 1 from J; bases not matched to a gene: 9. Germline lookup yields CDR1 MGHDK and CDR2 SYGVNS. This CDR3 is 17 amino acids long. Full variable domain (missing parts from reference TRBV25-1 and TRBJ2-2): EADIYQTPRYLVIGTGKKITLECSQTMGHDKMYWYQQDPGMELHLIHYSYGVNSTEKGDLSSESTVSRIRTEHFPLTLESARPSHTSQYLCASSGGWTGKNTGELFFGEGSRLTVL.

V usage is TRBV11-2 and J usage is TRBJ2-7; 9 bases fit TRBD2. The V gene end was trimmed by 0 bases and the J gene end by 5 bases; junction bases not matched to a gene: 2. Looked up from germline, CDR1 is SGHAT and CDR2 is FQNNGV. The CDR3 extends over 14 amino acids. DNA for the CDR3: TGTGCCAGCAGCTTAGAGCGGACTAGCGACGAGCAGTACTTC. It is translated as CASSLERTSDEQYF.

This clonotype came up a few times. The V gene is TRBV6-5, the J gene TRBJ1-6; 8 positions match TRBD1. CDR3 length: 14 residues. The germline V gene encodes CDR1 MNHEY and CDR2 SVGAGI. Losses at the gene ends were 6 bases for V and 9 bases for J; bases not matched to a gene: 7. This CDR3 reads CASRLTGGSSPLHF. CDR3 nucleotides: TGTGCCAGCAGACTCACAGGGGGGAGTTCACCCCTCCACTTT.

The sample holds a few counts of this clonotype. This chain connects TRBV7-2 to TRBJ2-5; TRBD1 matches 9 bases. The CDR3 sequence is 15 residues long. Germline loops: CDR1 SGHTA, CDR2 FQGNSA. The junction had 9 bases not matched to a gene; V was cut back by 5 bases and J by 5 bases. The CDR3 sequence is CASSAGTGSWETQYF. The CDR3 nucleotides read TGTGCCAGCAGCGCAGGGACAGGGTCCTGGGAGACCCAGTACTTC.

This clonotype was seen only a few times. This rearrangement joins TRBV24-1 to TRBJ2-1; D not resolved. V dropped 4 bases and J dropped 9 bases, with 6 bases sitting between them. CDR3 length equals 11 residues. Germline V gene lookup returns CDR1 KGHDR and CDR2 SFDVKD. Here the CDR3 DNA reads TGTGCCACCAGTGAAAGAAGTGAGCAGTTCTTC. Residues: CATSERSEQFF.

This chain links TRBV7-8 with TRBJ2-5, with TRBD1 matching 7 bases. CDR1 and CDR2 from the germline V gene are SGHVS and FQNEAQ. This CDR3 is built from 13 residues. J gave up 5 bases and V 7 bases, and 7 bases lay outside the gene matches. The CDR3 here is CASKRGLGETQYF. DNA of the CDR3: TGTGCCAGCAAAAGGGGGCTCGGGGAGACCCAGTACTTC.

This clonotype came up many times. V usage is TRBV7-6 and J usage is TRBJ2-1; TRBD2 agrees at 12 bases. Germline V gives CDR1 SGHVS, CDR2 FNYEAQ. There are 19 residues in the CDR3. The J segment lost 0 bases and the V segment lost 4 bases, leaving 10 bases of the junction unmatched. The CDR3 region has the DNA TGTGCCAGCAGCTCTCGTTTTACTAGCGGGGGGAGCTCCTACAATGAGCAGTTCTTC. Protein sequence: CASSSRFTSGGSSYNEQFF.

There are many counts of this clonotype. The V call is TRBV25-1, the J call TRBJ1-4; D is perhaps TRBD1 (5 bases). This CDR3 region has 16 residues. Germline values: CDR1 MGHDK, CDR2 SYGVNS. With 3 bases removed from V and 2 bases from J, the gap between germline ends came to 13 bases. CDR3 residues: CASSDLRRGTNEKLFF. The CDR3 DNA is TGTGCCAGCAGTGACCTGCGACGGGGGACTAATGAAAAACTGTTTTTT.

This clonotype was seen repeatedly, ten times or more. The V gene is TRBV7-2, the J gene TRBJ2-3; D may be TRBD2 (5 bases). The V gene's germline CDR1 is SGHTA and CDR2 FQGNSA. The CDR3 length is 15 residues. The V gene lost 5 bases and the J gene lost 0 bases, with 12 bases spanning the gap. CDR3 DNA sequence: TGTGCCAGCAGCCCACCGAGGGTGAGCACAGATACGCAGTATTTT. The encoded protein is CASSPPRVSTDTQYF.

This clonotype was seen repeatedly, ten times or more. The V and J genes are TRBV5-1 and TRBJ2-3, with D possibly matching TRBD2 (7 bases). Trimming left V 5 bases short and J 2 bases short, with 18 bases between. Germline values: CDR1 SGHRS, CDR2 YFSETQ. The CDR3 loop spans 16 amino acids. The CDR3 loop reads CASSPQGGGLTDTQYF. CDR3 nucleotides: TGCGCCAGCAGTCCCCAAGGCGGGGGCCTCACAGATACGCAGTATTTT.

The CDR3: CASSTPATGGEETQYF. CDR3 bases: TGCGCCAGCAGTACTCCCGCAACCGGGGGAGAAGAGACCCAGTACTTC. The chain has TRBV5-1 and TRBJ2-5; possible D gene TRBD2, 6 bases. Trimming took 5 bases from V and 3 from J, leaving 20 bases between them. CDR3 length: 16 residues. Germline loops: CDR1 SGHRS, CDR2 YFSETQ.

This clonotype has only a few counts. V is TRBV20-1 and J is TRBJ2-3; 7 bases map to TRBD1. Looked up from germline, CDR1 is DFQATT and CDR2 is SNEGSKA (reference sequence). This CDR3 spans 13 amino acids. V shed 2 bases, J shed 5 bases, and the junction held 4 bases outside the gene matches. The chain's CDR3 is CSARRTGIDTQYF. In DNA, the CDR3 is TGCAGTGCTAGAAGGACAGGAATAGATACGCAGTATTTT.

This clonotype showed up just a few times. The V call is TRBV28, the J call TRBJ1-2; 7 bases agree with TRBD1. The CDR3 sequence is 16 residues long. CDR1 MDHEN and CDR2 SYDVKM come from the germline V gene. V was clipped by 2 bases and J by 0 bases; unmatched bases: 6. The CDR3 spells CASSLAGGRSNYGYTF. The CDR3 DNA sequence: TGTGCCAGCAGTTTAGCAGGGGGGAGATCTAACTATGGCTACACCTTC.

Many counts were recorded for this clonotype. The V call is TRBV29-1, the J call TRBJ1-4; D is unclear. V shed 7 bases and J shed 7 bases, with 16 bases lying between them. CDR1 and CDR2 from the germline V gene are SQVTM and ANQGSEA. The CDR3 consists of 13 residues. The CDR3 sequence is CSACEPLGEKLFF. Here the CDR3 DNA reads TGCAGCGCCTGCGAACCTTTGGGTGAAAAACTGTTTTTT.

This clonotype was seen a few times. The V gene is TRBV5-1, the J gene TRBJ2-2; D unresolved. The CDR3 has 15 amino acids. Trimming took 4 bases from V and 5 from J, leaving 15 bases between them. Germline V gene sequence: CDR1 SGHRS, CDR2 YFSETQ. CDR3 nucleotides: TGCGCCAGCAGCATAGCCACGAAACTAACCGGGGAGCTGTTTTTT. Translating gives CASSIATKLTGELFF.

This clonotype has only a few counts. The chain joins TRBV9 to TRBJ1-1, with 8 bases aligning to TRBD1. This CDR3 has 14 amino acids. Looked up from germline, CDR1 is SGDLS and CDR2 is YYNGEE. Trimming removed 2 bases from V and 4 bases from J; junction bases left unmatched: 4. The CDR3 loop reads CASSVGQVPTEAFF. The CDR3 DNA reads TGTGCCAGCAGCGTGGGACAGGTCCCCACTGAAGCTTTCTTT.

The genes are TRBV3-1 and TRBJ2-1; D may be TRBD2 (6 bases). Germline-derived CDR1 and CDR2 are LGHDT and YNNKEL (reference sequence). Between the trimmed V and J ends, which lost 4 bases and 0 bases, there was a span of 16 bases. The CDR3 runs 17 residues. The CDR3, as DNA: TGTGCCAGCAGCCTCCGGCGGGCGGGGCGCTCCTACAATGAGCAGTTCTTC. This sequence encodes CASSLRRAGRSYNEQFF.

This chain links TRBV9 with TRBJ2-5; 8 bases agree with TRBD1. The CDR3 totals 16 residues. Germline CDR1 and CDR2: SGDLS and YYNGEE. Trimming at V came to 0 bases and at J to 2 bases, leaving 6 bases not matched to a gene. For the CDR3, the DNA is TGTGCCAGCAGCGTAGGGACAGGGAGTTCTCAAGAGACCCAGTACTTC. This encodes CASSVGTGSSQETQYF.

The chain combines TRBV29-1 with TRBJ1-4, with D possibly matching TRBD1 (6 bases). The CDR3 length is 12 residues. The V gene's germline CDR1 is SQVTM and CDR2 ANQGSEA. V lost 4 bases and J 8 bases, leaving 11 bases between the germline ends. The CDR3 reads CSVVSGGEKLFF. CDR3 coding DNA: TGCAGCGTTGTCTCTGGGGGCGAAAAACTGTTTTTT.